This T cell receptor beta chain is from a study of monozygotic twins with inflammatory bowel disease. Germline CDR1 reads DFQATT; CDR2 reads SNEGSKA (reference sequence). This CDR3 has 16 amino acids. Reprocessing the 5' RACE reads, TCRdb reports a single entry for every CDR3 protein and omits DNA. Its table records more than 300,000 distinct CDR3 sequences. The chain combines TRBV20-1 with TRBJ1-6; the TRBD1 assignment by TCRdb is unverifiable without DNA. This clonotype was obtained from a human donor with ulcerative colitis or Crohn's disease, or a healthy co-twin of an affected twin (not recorded which). Sequenced input: blood. The CDR3 sequence is CSARVETGVYGSPLHF.